This T cell receptor (beta chain) was captured in a study of blood T cell repertoires in COVID-19. Study at large: Spain, Italy and the United States supplied samples that represented acute and convalescent COVID-19. T cells, B-cell-depleted T cells, or PBMCs supplied cDNA or gDNA.

V shed 5 bases and J 7 bases; nucleotides not matched to a gene: 11. Germline V gene lookup returns CDR1 MNHEY and CDR2 SMNVEV (reference sequence). The CDR3 length is 15 residues. All recovered Cohort 3 donors got two negative PCRs, got clearance, or saw symptom resolution. Here immunoSEQ multiplex PCR was the method, and the copy in TCRdb shows in-frame clones only, minus some. This sample has approximately 200,000 clones, with 86% found just once. What was sequenced was PBMCs or T cells enriched from blood (not recorded which). This clonotype was obtained from a woman in her twenties or thirties who had recovered from COVID-19. This chain links TRBV27 with TRBJ1-2; 9 nucleotides match TRBD1. This CDR3 reads CASSPTAQGARGYTF. The CDR3 nucleotides read TGTGCCAGCAGTCCAACCGCACAGGGGGCACGTGGCTACACCTTC.